This T cell receptor (beta chain) was profiled in a study of blood T cell repertoires in COVID-19. Across the whole study: Researchers got acute and convalescent COVID-19 samples from the United States, Italy and Spain.

Per the authors' pipeline: Amplified reference gene primers provided the basis for estimating nucleated cell counts. Here immunoSEQ multiplex PCR was the method, and the copy in TCRdb shows in-frame clones only, minus some. V and J calls and clone size follow that table, whereas D and trimming were derived from the DNA. Of 190,000 or so clones listed, about 90% are singletons. CDR3 size: 13 residues. Trimming removed 5 bases from V and 5 bases from J, with 9 bases in between. The TCR was taken from a man in his forties or fifties with active or convalescent COVID-19. Sample: peripheral blood. The chain carries TRBV12-3 or TRBV12-4 and TRBJ2-2; TRBD2 is a possible D gene (5 bases). CDR3 in amino acids: CASSRTVTGELFF. The CDR3 nucleotides are TGTGCCAGCAGTAGGACTGTTACCGGGGAGCTGTTTTTT.